The clone carrying this T cell receptor beta chain showed up just a few times. The antigen remains unidentified. The data were taken from a study of beta chain features in type 1 diabetes. Per germline, CDR1 LGHNA and CDR2 YSLEER. The V segment lost 4 bases and the J segment 3 bases; nucleotides outside the gene matches: 2. The CDR3 runs to 13 residues. Cells sorted by CD45RO/CCR7/CD25/CD127/CD95/CD27 comprised CD4+ naive, central memory, regulatory and stem cell-like memory cells. cDNA synthesis used the whole RNA isolate, giving expressed TCRB sequences. Measured with immunoSEQ multiplex PCR; TCRdb has only the in-frame clones, and not every one. The top ten clones hold around 0.42% of a sample with 150,000 or so clones, about 44% of them seen once. Study-wide results and caveats: A moderate, significant TCRB CDR3 shortening appeared in type 1 diabetes across four CD4+ subsets. Overrepresentation of cells with high TCR expression could result from cDNA sequencing. A potential PCR bias toward shorter templates would be equal in patient and control samples.

The sequence was obtained from a man between 18 and 29 years old in good health. The chain uses TRBV4-3 and TRBJ1-2; 7 bases align to TRBD1. Input material: Tregs from blood. In DNA, the CDR3 is TGCGCCAGCAGCCGACAGGGTGACTATGGCTACACCTTC. Residues: CASSRQGDYGYTF.